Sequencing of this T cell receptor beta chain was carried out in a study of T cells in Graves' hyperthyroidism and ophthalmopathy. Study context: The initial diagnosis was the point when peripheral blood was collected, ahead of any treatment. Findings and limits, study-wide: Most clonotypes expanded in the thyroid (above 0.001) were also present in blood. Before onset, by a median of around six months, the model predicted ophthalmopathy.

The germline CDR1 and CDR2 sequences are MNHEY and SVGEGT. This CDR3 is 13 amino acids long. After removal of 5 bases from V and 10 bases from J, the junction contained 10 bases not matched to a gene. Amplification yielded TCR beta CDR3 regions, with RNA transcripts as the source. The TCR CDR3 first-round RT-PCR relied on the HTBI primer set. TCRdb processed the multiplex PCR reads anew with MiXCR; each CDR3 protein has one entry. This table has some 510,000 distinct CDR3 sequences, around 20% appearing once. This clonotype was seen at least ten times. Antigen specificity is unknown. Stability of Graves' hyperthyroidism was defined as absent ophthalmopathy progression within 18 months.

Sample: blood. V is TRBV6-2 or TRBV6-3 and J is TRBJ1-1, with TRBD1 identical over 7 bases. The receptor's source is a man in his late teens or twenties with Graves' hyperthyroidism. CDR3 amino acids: CASSADRSQRAFF. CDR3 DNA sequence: TGTGCCAGCAGTGCGGACAGGTCTCAGAGAGCTTTCTTT.